What follows is one TCR beta chain and its context. Its cognate antigen is unknown. The data originate from a study of cytomegalovirus exposure and HLA in healthy donors. About the study: A prior analysis found around 110 million unique TCR beta sequences from some 190 million T cells. As released early, the data held some 85 million unique TCRs from HLA-typed donors. Study results and caveats: Highly shared sequence variants in one cluster were likely a sequencing artifact. TCR beta V segments were, for the most part, productive about 87% or about 30% of the time in an earlier analysis.

This CDR3 contains 17 residues. V lost 1 base and J lost 6; bases outside the gene matches: 12. Germline V lookup: CDR1 SEHNR, CDR2 FQNEAQ (reference sequence). Primers: 60 Vbeta forward and 13 Jbeta reverse. Profiled with immunoSEQ multiplex PCR; TCRdb holds only in-frame clones, not every one. The data show about 200,000 clones, approximately 70% seen once. The origin of this receptor is a man aged 35 to 55 in good health and CMV-seropositive. Source material: PBMCs. This chain uses TRBV7-9 with TRBJ2-1; 7 nucleotides align to TRBD2. The CDR3 region is CASSLVAWRGNGNEQFF. In DNA, the CDR3 is TGTGCCAGCAGCTTAGTGGCGTGGCGGGGGAATGGCAATGAGCAGTTCTTC. The full variable domain, its missing parts supplied by reference TRBV7-9 and TRBJ2-1, is DTGVSQNPRHKITKRGQNVTFRCDPISEHNRLYWYRQTLGQGPEFLTYFQNEAQLEKSRLLSDRFSAERPKGSFSTLEIQRTEQGDSAMYLCASSLVAWRGNGNEQFFGPGTRLTVL.